The rows below give T cell receptor beta chains drawn from one sample of a study of spatial heterogeneity in lung cancer. TCRdb recomputed calls from the 5' RACE reads with MiXCR, one row per CDR3 protein. Of around 47,000 distinct CDR3 sequences in the sample, around 7% were seen once. Material: PBMCs, obtained at follow-up. These receptors were obtained from a female donor with early-stage non-small cell lung cancer. Both conserved end residues are trimmed from each CDR3. The D gene is left open where the match is weak.

D gene	V gene	J gene	CDR3 protein
TRBD1	TRBV14	TRBJ1-1	ASSQFPQGGRSEAF
TRBD1	TRBV20-1	TRBJ2-3	SASGTGEPLDTQY
.	TRBV6-1	TRBJ1-5	ASSSGWQPQH
TRBD1	TRBV10-1	TRBJ2-2	ASSDRGLTGELF
TRBD1	TRBV6-6	TRBJ2-7	ASRPPGGERQY
.	TRBV20-1	TRBJ1-5	SARMSRGQPQH
TRBD1	TRBV19	TRBJ2-7	ASRPGTGIHEQY
.	TRBV30	TRBJ2-4	AGRTSGGVNIQY
.	TRBV5-1	TRBJ2-7	ASRGGGGSYEQY
.	TRBV4-3	TRBJ2-3	ASSQEGRRTDTQY
.	TRBV7-2	TRBJ1-4	ASSLVGTEKLF
.	TRBV3-1	TRBJ2-6	ASSPLTGYGANVLP
TRBD2	TRBV29-1	TRBJ2-3	SVSGTSGGQISTDTQY
.	TRBV2	TRBJ1-6	ASSDGPLGSPLH
TRBD1	TRBV29-1	TRBJ2-5	SAGDRLKRTQY
TRBD1	TRBV19	TRBJ1-1	ASSDRENTEAF
.	TRBV5-1	TRBJ2-5	ASSLDSETQY
TRBD2	TRBV6-1	TRBJ2-3	ASTPQRTSGGSTDTQY
TRBD1	TRBV7-3	TRBJ1-1	ASSSTGVNTEAF
TRBD1	TRBV3-1	TRBJ1-2	ASSLGTGLGVYGYT
.	TRBV11-2	TRBJ1-1	ASSPRTVDTHTEAF
.	TRBV4-1	TRBJ2-7	ASSRTIPGDSSYEQY
TRBD1	TRBV18	TRBJ2-3	ASSPPDRLSTDTQY
TRBD1	TRBV6-5	TRBJ2-1	ASRRTGPNEQF
TRBD2	TRBV6-1	TRBJ2-7	ASSLAGGAYEQY
.	TRBV6-6	TRBJ2-5	ASSYAGQETQY
.	TRBV7-2	TRBJ2-3	ASRQAGNTDTQY
TRBD1	TRBV5-1	TRBJ1-4	ASSSTGSGEKLF
TRBD1	TRBV29-1	TRBJ1-2	SVGGQTGYT
.	TRBV28	TRBJ1-1	ASRVLGTEAF
TRBD2	TRBV20-1	TRBJ2-3	SEAGENTDTQY